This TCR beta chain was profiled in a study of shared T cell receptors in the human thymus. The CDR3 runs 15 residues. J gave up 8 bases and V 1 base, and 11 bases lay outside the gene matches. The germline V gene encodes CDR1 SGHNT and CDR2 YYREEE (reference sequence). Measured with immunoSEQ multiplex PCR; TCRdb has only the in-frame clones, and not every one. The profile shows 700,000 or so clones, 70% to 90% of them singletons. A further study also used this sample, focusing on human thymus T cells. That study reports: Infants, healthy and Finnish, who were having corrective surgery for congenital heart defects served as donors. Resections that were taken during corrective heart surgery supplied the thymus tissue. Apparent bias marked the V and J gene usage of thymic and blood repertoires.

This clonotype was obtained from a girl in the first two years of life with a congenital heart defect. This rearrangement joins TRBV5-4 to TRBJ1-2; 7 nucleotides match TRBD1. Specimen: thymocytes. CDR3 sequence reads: CASSLHRGLISGYTF. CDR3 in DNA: TGTGCCAGCAGCTTGCACAGGGGTCTCATATCCGGCTACACCTTC.